This section outlines one T cell receptor beta chain sequence together with its context. Antigen specificity is unknown. A much bigger clone sits one base away, suggesting this may be a read error. TCR sequencing covered three patients who responded to pembrolizumab. This CDR3 contains 15 residues. The germline V gene encodes CDR1 MRHNA and CDR2 SNTAGT. The J segment lost 5 bases and the V segment lost 0 bases, leaving 1 base of the junction unmatched. Libraries were prepared by immunoSEQ multiplex PCR; TCRdb keeps only in-frame clonotypes and omits some of them. The sample includes 100,000 to 150,000 clones, roughly 86% of them seen just once. The data were taken from a study of PD-1 blockade in mismatch repair-deficient tumors. Overall study results and limits: Tumor-resident clones, often absent from pretreatment blood, expanded after pembrolizumab and then contracted.

The chain is built from TRBV6-4 and TRBJ2-3; 11 nucleotides line up with TRBD1. This TCR derives from an adult with mismatch repair-deficient cancer. The sample in question was peripheral blood, obtained 44 weeks after starting pembrolizumab. The CDR3 coding sequence is TGTGCCAGCAGTGACTCGGGACAGGGGGTAGATACGCAGTATTTT. This translates into CASSDSGQGVDTQYF.